Below, 18 T cell receptor beta chains from the same sample are listed, as sequenced in a study of cytomegalovirus exposure and HLA in healthy donors. PCR employed 60 Vbeta and 13 Jbeta primers. Data came from immunoSEQ multiplex PCR; TCRdb stores just in-frame clones and leaves some out. Of tens of thousands of clones listed, 75% to 85% are singletons. What was sequenced was PBMCs. The receptors derive from a man in his forties or fifties in good health and CMV-seropositive.

To note about this clone: One end of the junction fails to match germline, which may point to a read error. CDR3 residues: CASSRGLQSTDTQYF. The CDR3, as DNA: TGTGCTAGCAGCCGCGGACTCCAATCCACAGATACGCAGTATTTT. The J gene is TRBJ2-3, the V gene TRBV7-7; possible D gene TRBD2, 5 bases. The CDR3 is 15 amino acids. Per the germline V gene, CDR1 is SSHAT and CDR2 is FNYEAQ (reference sequence).

This chain uses TRBV7-9 with TRBJ2-1; perhaps TRBD2 as D (6 bases). The germline CDR1 and CDR2 sequences are SEHNR and FQNEAQ (reference sequence). V was clipped by 3 bases and J by 0 bases, with 9 bases between them. The CDR3 is 15 residues long. The CDR3 coding sequence is TGTGCCAGCAGCTTCGGGACTCCCTCCTACAATGAGCAGTTCTTC. Protein sequence: CASSFGTPSYNEQFF. Together with reference TRBV7-9 and TRBJ2-1, the CDR3 gives the full variable domain: DTGVSQNPRHKITKRGQNVTFRCDPISEHNRLYWYRQTLGQGPEFLTYFQNEAQLEKSRLLSDRFSAERPKGSFSTLEIQRTEQGDSAMYLCASSFGTPSYNEQFFGPGTRLTVL.

This clone was seen just once. V and J are TRBV4-1 and TRBJ2-7, with 12 bases that match TRBD2. V shed 1 base, J shed 0 bases, and the junction held 7 bases outside the gene matches. Germline V lookup: CDR1 MGHRA, CDR2 YSYEKL. The CDR3 runs 18 residues. The CDR3 region has the DNA TGCGCCAGCAGCCAAGCCCCACTAGCGGGAGGACGCTCCTACGAGCAGTACTTC. Protein sequence: CASSQAPLAGGRSYEQYF.

This clone was observed a handful of times. At one boundary the junction diverges from the germline segment, which might be a read error. Other DNA sequences within the sample encode an identical CDR3. This rearrangement joins TRBV28 to TRBJ2-1; tentatively, D is TRBD2 (5 bases). CDR1 and CDR2 from the germline V gene are MDHEN and SYDVKM. CDR3 size: 17 residues. The CDR3 loop is CASSLETIEGYSNEQFF. CDR3 DNA: TGCGCCAGCAGTTTGGAGACTATAGAAGGGTATTCCAATGAGCAGTTCTTC.

This clone was detected once. The chain uses TRBV5-1 and TRBJ1-2; TRBD1 aligns across 9 bases. The V and J ends lost 0 bases and 6 bases, in that order; junction bases with no gene match: 3. Germline V gene lookup returns CDR1 SGHRS and CDR2 YFSETQ. CDR3 length equals 14 residues. For the CDR3, the DNA is TGCGCCAGCAGCTTGGGACAGGGGGAGGATGGCTACACCTTC. Translated, it gives CASSLGQGEDGYTF.

Regarding this clone: The conserved closing phenylalanine or tryptophan is absent in this CDR3, likely reflecting a read error. The chain recombines TRBV30 with TRBJ1-1, with 7 bases lining up with TRBD1. The length of the CDR3 is 13 residues. V shed 3 bases and J 11 bases; nucleotides not matched to a gene: 12. Germline CDR1 reads GTSNPN; CDR2 reads SVGIG (reference sequence). Here the CDR3 reads CAWREGANTGAFL. The CDR3 DNA reads TGTGCCTGGAGAGAGGGGGCTAACACCGGTGCTTTCTTG.

This clone is a singleton in its sample. This rearrangement joins TRBV5-1 to TRBJ2-7, with 9 positions matching TRBD2. The germline V gene has CDR1 SGHRS and CDR2 YFSETQ. The trim removed 0 bases at V and 2 bases at J, leaving 12 bases unmatched. The CDR3 runs to 18 residues. This CDR3 reads CASSLEAVLSGRTYEQYF. For the CDR3, the DNA is TGCGCCAGCAGCTTGGAGGCTGTCCTCAGCGGGAGGACCTACGAGCAGTACTTC.

In regard to this clone: Its ends do not fully match the called genes, so a read error is possible. The chain combines TRBV5-8 with TRBJ2-5; 16 nucleotides match TRBD2. The CDR3 contains 17 residues. The germline CDR1 and CDR2 sequences are SGHTS and YDEGEE. The CDR3 protein is CVSSPGTSGRAKETQYF. The CDR3 bases are TGTGTCAGCAGCCCAGGGACTAGCGGGAGGGCCAAAGAGACCCAGTACTTC.

This clone was detected a few times. The rearrangement uses TRBV2 and TRBJ2-7, with TRBD2 matching over 8 bases. Per the germline V gene, CDR1 is SNHLY and CDR2 is FYNNEI. CDR3 length equals 16 residues. With V trimmed by 0 bases and J by 4 bases, 8 bases remained unmatched. The CDR3 coding sequence is TGTGCCAGCAGTGAAGCGGAAACTAGCGGTAGGTACGAGCAGTACTTC. Its translation: CASSEAETSGRYEQYF.

The chain is built from TRBV27 and TRBJ1-1, with D possibly TRBD1 on 6 matching bases. Between the trimmed V and J ends, which lost 6 bases and 1 base, there was a span of 12 bases. The CDR3 runs to 14 residues. Germline loops: CDR1 MNHEY, CDR2 SMNVEV (reference sequence). CDR3 sequence: CASRPRGANTEAFF. The CDR3 nucleotides read TGTGCCAGCAGGCCTCGGGGGGCGAACACTGAAGCTTTCTTT.

This sequence joins TRBV21-1 and TRBJ2-4; no DNA check was done on the table's D call, TRBD2. TRBV21-1 is recorded as a pseudogene. The CDR3 extends over 18 amino acids. CDR3 sequence: CASSKETGCGGAKNIQYF. As DNA, the CDR3 is TGTGCCAGCAGCAAAGAAACGGGTTGTGGAGGAGCCAAAAACATTCAGTACTTC.

In its sample, this clone was seen a few times. The V and J genes are TRBV6-1 and TRBJ2-5; TRBD2 aligns across 7 bases. V gave up 2 bases and J gave up 5 bases; unmatched junction bases: 5. CDR3 length: 14 residues. Germline CDR1 is MNHNS and CDR2 is SASEGT. CDR3 DNA: TGTGCCAGCAGTGAATTCTGGGGGGGGGAGACCCAGTACTTC. Translation: CASSEFWGGETQYF.

This rearrangement joins TRBV6-6 to TRBJ2-5; 9 nucleotides line up with TRBD1. The CDR3 is 14 amino acids. J lost 6 bases, V lost 2 bases, and 4 bases had no gene match. Germline CDR1 MNHNY, CDR2 SVGAGI (reference sequence). The CDR3 region is CASSYVQGAQTQYF. The DNA of the CDR3 is TGTGCCAGCAGTTACGTACAGGGGGCACAGACCCAGTACTTC.

The J gene is TRBJ2-1, the V gene TRBV19, with 8 bases that match TRBD1. Germline V gene sequence: CDR1 LNHDA, CDR2 SQIVND (reference sequence). The CDR3 length is 14 residues. V was clipped by 4 bases and J by 3 bases; unmatched bases: 2. In DNA, the CDR3 is TGTGCCAGTAGTAAGGGACAGGACTACAATGAGCAGTTCTTC. This sequence encodes CASSKGQDYNEQFF.

The table lists this clone with a few counts. CDR3 nucleotide sequence: TGTGCCAGCAGCTGGACAGGGCGCGCCACCGAGCAGTACTTC. It specifies CASSWTGRATEQYF. The chain employs TRBV6-1 and TRBJ2-7, with 8 bases that match TRBD1. This CDR3 is 14 amino acids long. The V and J ends lost 6 bases and 6 bases, in that order; junction bases with no gene match: 10. Per the germline V gene, CDR1 is MNHNS and CDR2 is SASEGT.

The genes are TRBV7-2 and TRBJ2-7; D might be TRBD2 (5 bases). CDR1 is SGHTA and CDR2 is FQGNSA in the germline V gene. This CDR3 contains 14 residues. Trimming pared 0 bases from V and 1 base from J, leaving 7 bases between. CDR3 coding DNA: TGTGCCAGCAGCTTAGCAGGCGGGTCCTACGAGCAGTACTTC. The encoded protein is CASSLAGGSYEQYF.

This clone was counted once. The junction shows a germline mismatch at one end, possibly a read error. Other DNA variants within this sample encode the same CDR3. This chain connects TRBV30 to TRBJ2-7, with a weak D call TRBD1 (5 bases). The germline CDR1 and CDR2 sequences are GTSNPN and SVGIG (reference sequence). CDR3 size: 13 residues. CDR3 protein: CAWSVDRAYEQYF. The DNA for the CDR3 is TGCGCCTGGAGTGTAGACAGAGCCTACGAGCAGTACTTC.

A single count supports this clone. The chain recombines TRBV7-3 with TRBJ2-2; TRBD1 matches at 7 bases. The CDR3 extends over 15 amino acids. CDR1 is SGHTA and CDR2 is FQGTGA in the germline V gene. Trimming took 2 bases from V and 3 from J; bases not matched to a gene: 3. The CDR3, as DNA: TGTGCCAGCAGCTTACCAGGGGGTGACACCGGGGAGCTGTTTTTT. Its translation is CASSLPGGDTGELFF.